This T cell receptor (beta chain) was recovered during a study of T-cell memory formation after mild COVID-19. Study-level points and caveats: SARS-CoV-2 specificity of second-wave clones peaking day 37 was unconfirmed.

This clonotype has only a few counts. Its antigen remains unidentified. V was trimmed by 5 bases and J by 4 bases, leaving 15 bases between them. CDR1 and CDR2 (germline): KGHSH, LQKENI. This CDR3 comprises 14 residues. One entry per CDR3 protein, called by TCRdb with MiXCR from the 5' RACE reads. The sample has about 50,000 distinct CDR3 sequences, approximately 12% seen once. The material sequenced was PBMCs or a T cell subset sorted from them (not recorded which). The V gene is TRBV18, the J gene TRBJ2-7; TRBD1 or TRBD2 may be the D gene (5 bases each). This TCR was sampled from a man between 18 and 35 years old who had mild COVID-19 (a few samples of this study predate the infection). Cell type and time point are not known. CDR3 amino acids: CASSTAGTSYEQYV. In nucleotides, the CDR3 is TGTGCCAGCTCAACCGCCGGGACCTCATACGAGCAGTACGTC.